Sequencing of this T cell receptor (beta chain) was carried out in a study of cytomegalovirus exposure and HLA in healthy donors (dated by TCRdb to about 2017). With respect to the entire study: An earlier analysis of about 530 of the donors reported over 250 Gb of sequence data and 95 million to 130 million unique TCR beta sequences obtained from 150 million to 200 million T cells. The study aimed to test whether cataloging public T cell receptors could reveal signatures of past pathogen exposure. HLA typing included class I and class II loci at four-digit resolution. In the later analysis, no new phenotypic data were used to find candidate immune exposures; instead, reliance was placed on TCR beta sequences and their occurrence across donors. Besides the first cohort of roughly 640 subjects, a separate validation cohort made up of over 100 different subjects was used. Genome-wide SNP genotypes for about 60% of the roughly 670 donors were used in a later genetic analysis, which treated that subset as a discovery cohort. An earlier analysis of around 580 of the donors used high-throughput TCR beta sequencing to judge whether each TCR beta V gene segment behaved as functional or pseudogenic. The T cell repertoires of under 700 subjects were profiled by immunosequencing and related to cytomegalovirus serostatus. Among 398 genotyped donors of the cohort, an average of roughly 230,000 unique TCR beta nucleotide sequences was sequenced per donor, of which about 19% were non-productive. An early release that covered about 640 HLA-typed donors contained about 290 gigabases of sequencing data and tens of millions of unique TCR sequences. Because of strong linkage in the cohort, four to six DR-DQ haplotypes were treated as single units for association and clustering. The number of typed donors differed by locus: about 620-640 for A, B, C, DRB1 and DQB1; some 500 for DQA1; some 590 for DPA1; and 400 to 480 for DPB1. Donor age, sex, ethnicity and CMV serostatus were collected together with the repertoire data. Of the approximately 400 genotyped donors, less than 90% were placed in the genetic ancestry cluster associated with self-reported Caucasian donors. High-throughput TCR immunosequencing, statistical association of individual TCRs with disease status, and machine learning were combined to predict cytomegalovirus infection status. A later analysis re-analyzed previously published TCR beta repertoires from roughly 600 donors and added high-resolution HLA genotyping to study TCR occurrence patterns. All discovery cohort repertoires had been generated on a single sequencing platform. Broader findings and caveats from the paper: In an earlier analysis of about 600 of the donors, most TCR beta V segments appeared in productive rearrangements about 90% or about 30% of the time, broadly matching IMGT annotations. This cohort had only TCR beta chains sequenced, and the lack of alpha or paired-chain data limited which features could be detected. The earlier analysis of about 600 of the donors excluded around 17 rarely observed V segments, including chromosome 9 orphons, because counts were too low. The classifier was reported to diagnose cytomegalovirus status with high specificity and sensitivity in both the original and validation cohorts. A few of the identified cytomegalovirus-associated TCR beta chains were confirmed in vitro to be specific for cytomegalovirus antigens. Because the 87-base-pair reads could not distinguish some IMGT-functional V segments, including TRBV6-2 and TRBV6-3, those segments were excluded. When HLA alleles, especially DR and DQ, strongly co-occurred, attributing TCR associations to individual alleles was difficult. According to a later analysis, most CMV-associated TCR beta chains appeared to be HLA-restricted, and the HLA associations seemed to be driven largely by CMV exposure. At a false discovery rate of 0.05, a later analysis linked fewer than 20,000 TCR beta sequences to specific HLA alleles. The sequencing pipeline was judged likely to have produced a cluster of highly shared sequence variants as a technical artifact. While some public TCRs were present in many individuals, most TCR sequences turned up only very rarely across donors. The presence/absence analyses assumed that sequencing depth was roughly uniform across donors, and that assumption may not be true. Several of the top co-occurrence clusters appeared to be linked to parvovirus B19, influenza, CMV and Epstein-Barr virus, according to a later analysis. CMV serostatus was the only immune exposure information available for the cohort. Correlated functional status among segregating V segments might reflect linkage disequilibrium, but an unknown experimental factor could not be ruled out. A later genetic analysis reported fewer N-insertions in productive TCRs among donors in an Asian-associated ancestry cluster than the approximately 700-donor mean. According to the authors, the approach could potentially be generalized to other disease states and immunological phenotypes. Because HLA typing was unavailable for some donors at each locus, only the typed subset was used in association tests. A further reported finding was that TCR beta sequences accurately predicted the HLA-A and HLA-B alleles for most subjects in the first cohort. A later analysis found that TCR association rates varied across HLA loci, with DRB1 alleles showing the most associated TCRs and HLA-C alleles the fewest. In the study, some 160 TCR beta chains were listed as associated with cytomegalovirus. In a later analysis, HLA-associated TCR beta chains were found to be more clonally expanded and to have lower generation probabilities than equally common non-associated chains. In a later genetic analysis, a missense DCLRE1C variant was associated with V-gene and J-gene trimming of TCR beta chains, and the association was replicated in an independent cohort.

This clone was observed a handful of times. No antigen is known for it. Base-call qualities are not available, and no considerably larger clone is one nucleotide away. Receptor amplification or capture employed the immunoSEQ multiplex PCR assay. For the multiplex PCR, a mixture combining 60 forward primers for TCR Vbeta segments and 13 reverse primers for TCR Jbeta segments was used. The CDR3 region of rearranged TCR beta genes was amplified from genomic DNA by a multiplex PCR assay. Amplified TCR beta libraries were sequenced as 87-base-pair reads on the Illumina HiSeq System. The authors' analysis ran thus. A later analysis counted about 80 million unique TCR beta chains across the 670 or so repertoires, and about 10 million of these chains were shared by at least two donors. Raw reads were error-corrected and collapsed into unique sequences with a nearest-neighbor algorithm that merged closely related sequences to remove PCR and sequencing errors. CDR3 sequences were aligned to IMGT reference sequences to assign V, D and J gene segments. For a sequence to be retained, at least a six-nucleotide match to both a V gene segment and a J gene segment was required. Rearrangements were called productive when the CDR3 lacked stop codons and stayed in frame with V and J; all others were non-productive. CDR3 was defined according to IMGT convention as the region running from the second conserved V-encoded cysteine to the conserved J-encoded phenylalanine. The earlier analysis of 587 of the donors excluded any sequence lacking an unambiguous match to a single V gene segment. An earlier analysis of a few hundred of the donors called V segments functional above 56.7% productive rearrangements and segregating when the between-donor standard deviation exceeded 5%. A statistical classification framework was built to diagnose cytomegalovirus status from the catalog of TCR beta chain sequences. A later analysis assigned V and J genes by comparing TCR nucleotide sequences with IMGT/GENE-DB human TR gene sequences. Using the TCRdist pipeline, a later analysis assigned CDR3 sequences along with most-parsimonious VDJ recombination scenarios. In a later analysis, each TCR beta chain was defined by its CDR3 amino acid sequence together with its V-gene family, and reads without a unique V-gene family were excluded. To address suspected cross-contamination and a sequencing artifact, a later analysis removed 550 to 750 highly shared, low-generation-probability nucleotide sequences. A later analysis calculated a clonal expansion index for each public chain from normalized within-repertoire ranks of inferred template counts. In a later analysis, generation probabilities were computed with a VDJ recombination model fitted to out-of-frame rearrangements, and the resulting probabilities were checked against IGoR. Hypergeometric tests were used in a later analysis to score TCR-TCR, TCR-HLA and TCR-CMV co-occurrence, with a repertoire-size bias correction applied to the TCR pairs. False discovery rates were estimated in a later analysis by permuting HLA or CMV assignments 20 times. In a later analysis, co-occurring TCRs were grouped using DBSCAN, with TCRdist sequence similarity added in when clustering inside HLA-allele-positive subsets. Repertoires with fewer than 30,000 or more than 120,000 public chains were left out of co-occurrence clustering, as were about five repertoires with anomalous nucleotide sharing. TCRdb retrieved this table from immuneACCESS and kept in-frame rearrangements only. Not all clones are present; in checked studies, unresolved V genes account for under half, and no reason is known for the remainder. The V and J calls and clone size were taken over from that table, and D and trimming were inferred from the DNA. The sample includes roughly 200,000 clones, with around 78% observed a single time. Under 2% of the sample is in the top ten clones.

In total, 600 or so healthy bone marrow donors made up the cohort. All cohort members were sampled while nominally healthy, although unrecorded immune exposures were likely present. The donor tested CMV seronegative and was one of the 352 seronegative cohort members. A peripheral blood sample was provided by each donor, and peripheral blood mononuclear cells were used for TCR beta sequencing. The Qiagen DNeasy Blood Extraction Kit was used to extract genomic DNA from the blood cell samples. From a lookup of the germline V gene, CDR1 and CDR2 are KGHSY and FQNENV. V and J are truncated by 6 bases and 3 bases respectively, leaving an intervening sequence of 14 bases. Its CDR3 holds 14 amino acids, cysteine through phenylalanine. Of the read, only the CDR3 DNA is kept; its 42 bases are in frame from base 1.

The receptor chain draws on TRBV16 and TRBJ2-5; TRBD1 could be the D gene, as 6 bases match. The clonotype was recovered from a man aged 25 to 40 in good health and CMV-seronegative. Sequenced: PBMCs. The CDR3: CASRRQAGEETQYF. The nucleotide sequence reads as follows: TGTGCCAGCAGACGACAGGCGGGTGAAGAGACCCAGTACTTC.